This TCR beta chain was retrieved from a study of cytomegalovirus exposure and HLA in healthy donors listed by TCRdb under 2017. Background on the whole study: According to an earlier analysis of 587 of the donors, about 179 million T cells yielded approximately 120 million unique TCR beta sequences and around 280 Gb of sequence data. To predict cytomegalovirus infection status, the study combined high-throughput TCR immunosequencing, statistical association of individual TCRs with disease status, and machine learning. The study was designed to test whether signatures of past pathogen exposure could be identified by cataloging public T cell receptors. HLA typing included class I and class II loci at four-digit resolution. The genetic ancestry cluster associated with self-reported Caucasian donors included about 81% of the roughly 400 genotyped donors. Because of strong linkage in the cohort, 5 or 6 DR-DQ haplotypes were treated as single units for association and clustering. An earlier analysis of roughly 580 of the donors used high-throughput TCR beta sequencing to judge whether each TCR beta V gene segment behaved as functional or pseudogenic. An early release that covered roughly 600 HLA-typed donors contained about 300 gigabases of sequencing data and tens of millions of unique TCR sequences. Genome-wide SNP genotypes for about three fifths of the roughly 700 donors were used in a later genetic analysis, which treated that subset as a discovery cohort. Besides the first cohort of 500 to 700 subjects, a separate validation cohort made up of over a hundred different subjects was used. All discovery cohort repertoires had been generated using a single sequencing platform. The study profiled the T cell repertoires of more than 500 subjects by immunosequencing and related them to cytomegalovirus serostatus. Among roughly 400 genotyped donors of the cohort, an average of 235,054 unique TCR beta nucleotide sequences were sequenced per donor, around a sixth of them non-productive. Donor age, sex, ethnicity and CMV serostatus were compiled together with the repertoire data. In a later analysis, previously published TCR beta repertoires from hundreds of donors were re-analyzed and high-resolution HLA genotyping was added so that TCR occurrence patterns could be studied. The later analysis used no new phenotypic data to find candidate immune exposures, relying instead on TCR beta sequences and their occurrence across donors. Typing coverage varied by locus: roughly 629-630 donors for A, B, C, DRB1 and DQB1; around 560 for DQA1; some 610 for DPA1; 450 to 480 for DPB1.

Notes on this clone: Its target antigen remains unknown. It has no much larger one-base neighbor in the sample; base qualities were not kept.

Overall study outcomes, separate from this receptor: According to a later analysis, parvovirus B19, influenza, CMV and Epstein-Barr virus appeared linked to several top co-occurrence clusters. Compared with equally common non-associated chains, HLA-associated TCR beta chains in a later analysis were more clonally expanded and had lower generation probabilities. A further reported finding was that TCR beta sequences accurately predicted the HLA-A and HLA-B alleles for most subjects in the first cohort. Because HLA typing was missing for some donors at each locus, association tests included only the typed subset. According to the authors, the approach could potentially be generalized to other disease states and immunological phenotypes. Some IMGT-functional V segments, including TRBV6-2 and TRBV6-3, could not be distinguished by the 87-base-pair reads and were therefore excluded. The study gave a list of about 150 TCR beta chains associated with cytomegalovirus. Three of the identified cytomegalovirus-associated TCR beta chains were confirmed in vitro to be specific for cytomegalovirus antigens. Some 15 rarely observed V segments, including chromosome 9 orphons, were excluded from the earlier analysis of approximately 600 of the donors because counts were too low. This cohort had only TCR beta chains sequenced, and the lack of alpha or paired-chain data limited which features could be detected. According to a later genetic analysis, donors in an Asian-associated ancestry cluster had fewer N-insertions in productive TCRs than the approximately 650-donor mean. A later analysis found that TCR association rates varied across HLA loci, with DRB1 alleles showing the most associated TCRs and HLA-C alleles the fewest. In both the original and validation cohorts, the classifier was reported to diagnose cytomegalovirus status with high specificity and sensitivity. Correlated functional status among segregating V segments might reflect linkage disequilibrium, but an unknown experimental factor could not be ruled out. A group of highly shared sequence variants was considered likely to be a technical artifact of the sequencing pipeline. Strong co-occurrence of HLA alleles, especially DR and DQ, made assigning TCR associations to individual alleles difficult. For the cohort, immune exposure information was limited to CMV serostatus. According to a later analysis, most CMV-associated TCR beta chains appeared to be HLA-restricted, and the HLA associations seemed to be driven largely by CMV exposure. In a later analysis, some 18,000 TCR beta sequences were associated with specific HLA alleles at a false discovery rate of 0.05. V-gene and J-gene trimming of TCR beta chains was associated with a missense DCLRE1C variant in a later genetic analysis, and the association was replicated in an independent cohort. Broadly in line with IMGT annotations, most TCR beta V segments showed up in productive rearrangements about 90% or about 30% of the time in an earlier analysis of 587 of the donors. Most TCR sequences were observed very rarely across donors, whereas some public TCRs were present in many individuals. Roughly uniform sequencing depth across donors was assumed in presence/absence analyses, although this assumption may not hold.

V is clipped by 6 bases and J by 4 bases, and the sequence between their germline boundaries is 10 bases long. The CDR3 covers 13 residues, taking in both the cysteine and the phenylalanine. The retained sequence is limited to the CDR3, 39 bases, with the frame set at the first base. From the germline V gene (reference sequence), CDR1 is MNHNY and CDR2 is SVGAGI. Libraries were built with the immunoSEQ multiplex PCR assay. A mixture of 60 forward primers for TCR Vbeta segments and 13 reverse primers for TCR Jbeta segments was used in the multiplex PCR. A multiplex PCR assay on genomic DNA amplified the CDR3 region of rearranged TCR beta genes. On the Illumina HiSeq System, the amplified TCR beta libraries were sequenced as 87-base-pair reads. Processing in the source paper ran as follows. A later analysis tallied 80 million to 95 million unique TCR beta chains across the approximately 670 repertoires, and approximately 12 million of those chains were shared by two or more donors. Raw reads were error-corrected and collapsed into unique sequences by a nearest-neighbor algorithm in which closely related sequences were merged to remove PCR and sequencing errors. CDR3 sequences were aligned to IMGT reference sequences to assign V, D and J gene segments. For a sequence to be retained, at least a six-nucleotide match to both a V gene segment and a J gene segment was required. A rearrangement counted as productive if the CDR3 had no stop codons and remained in frame with V and J, and every other rearrangement counted as non-productive. CDR3 was defined according to IMGT convention as the region running from the second conserved V-encoded cysteine to the conserved J-encoded phenylalanine. Sequences without an unambiguous match to a single V gene segment were excluded from the earlier analysis of about 640 of the donors. An earlier analysis of around 600 of the donors classified V segments as functional when productive rearrangements were above 56.7% and as segregating when the standard deviation between donors was above 5%. A statistical classification framework was developed to diagnose cytomegalovirus status using the catalog of TCR beta chain sequences. In a later analysis, V and J genes were assigned by comparing TCR nucleotide sequences against IMGT/GENE-DB human TR gene sequences. A later analysis assigned CDR3 sequences and most-parsimonious VDJ recombination scenarios with the TCRdist pipeline. A later analysis defined each TCR beta chain by its CDR3 amino acid sequence plus V-gene family, and excluded reads lacking a unique V-gene family. In a later analysis, nearly 600 highly shared, low-generation-probability nucleotide sequences were removed to address suspected cross-contamination and a sequencing artifact. In a later analysis, a clonal expansion index for each public chain was calculated from normalized within-repertoire ranks of inferred template counts. In a later analysis, generation probabilities were computed using a VDJ recombination model fitted to out-of-frame rearrangements, and the results were checked against IGoR. In a later analysis, TCR-TCR, TCR-HLA and TCR-CMV co-occurrence was scored with hypergeometric tests, and a repertoire-size bias correction was applied to TCR pairs. False discovery rates were estimated in a later analysis by permuting HLA or CMV assignments 20 times. In a later analysis, co-occurring TCRs were grouped using DBSCAN, and TCRdist sequence similarity was added for clustering within HLA-allele-positive subsets. Co-occurrence clustering excluded repertoires with fewer than 30,000 or more than 120,000 public chains, plus five with anomalous nucleotide sharing. This is the immuneACCESS table as TCRdb keeps it, with only in-frame sequences that have V and J called. A part of the clones is gone; compared with another copy, unresolved V genes explain less than half, and the rest is unexplained. For V, J and clone size, that table is used; D and trimming come from the DNA. In all, the sample holds 110,000 or so clones, and over 65% of those were seen once. The ten largest clones take up roughly 4.2% of the sample.

The cohort consisted of more than 650 healthy bone marrow donors. All cohort members were sampled while nominally healthy, although unrecorded immune exposures were likely present. The donor tested CMV seropositive and was one of the 289 seropositive cohort members. A peripheral blood sample was provided by each donor, and peripheral blood mononuclear cells were used for TCR beta sequencing. Genomic DNA was extracted from the blood cell samples with the Qiagen DNeasy Blood Extraction Kit. Sequences were obtained from PBMCs. Here the chain combines TRBV6-6 and TRBJ1-5, with the D gene call left open. The receptor comes from a woman in her 40s in good health and CMV-seropositive. DNA sequence: TGTGCCAGCAGCCCTCAAGAGAATCAGCCCCAGCATTTT. The resulting protein is CASSPQENQPQHF.